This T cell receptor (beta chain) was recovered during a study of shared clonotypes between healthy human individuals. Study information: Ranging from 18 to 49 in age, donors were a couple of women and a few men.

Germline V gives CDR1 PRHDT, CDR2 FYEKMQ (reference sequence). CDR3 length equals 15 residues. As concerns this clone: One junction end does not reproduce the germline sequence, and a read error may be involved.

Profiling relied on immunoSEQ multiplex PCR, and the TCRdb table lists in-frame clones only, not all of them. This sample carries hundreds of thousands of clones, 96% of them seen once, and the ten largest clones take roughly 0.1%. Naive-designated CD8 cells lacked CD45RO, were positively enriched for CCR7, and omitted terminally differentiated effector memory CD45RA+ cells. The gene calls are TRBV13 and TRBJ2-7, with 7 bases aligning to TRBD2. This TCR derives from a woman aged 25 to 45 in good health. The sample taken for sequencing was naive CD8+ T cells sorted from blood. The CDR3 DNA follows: TGTGCCAGCAGCTTGGGTAAGCGGGGCAGCTACGCGCAGTACTTC. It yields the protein CASSLGKRGSYAQYF.